This entry lists 17 T cell receptor beta chains sequenced from one sample in a study of cytomegalovirus exposure and HLA in healthy donors. Assay used: immunoSEQ multiplex PCR; TCRdb lists only in-frame clones, some missing. The sample includes over 150,000 clones, more than 65% of them seen just once. Material: PBMCs. These receptors all stem from a woman aged 30 to 39 in good health and CMV-seropositive.

V usage is TRBV11-2 and J usage is TRBJ2-1, with D tentatively TRBD1 (6 bases). This CDR3 comprises 14 residues. V was clipped by 5 bases and J by 8 bases, with 16 bases between them. CDR1 and CDR2 (germline): SGHAT, FQNNGV. The CDR3: CASSPEGQFYEQFF. In DNA, the CDR3 is TGTGCCAGCAGCCCGGAAGGACAGTTCTATGAGCAGTTCTTC.

The gene calls are TRBV11-1 and TRBJ2-7, with TRBD2 identical over 11 bases. CDR3 size: 18 residues. CDR1 and CDR2 from the germline V gene are SGHAT and FQDESV (reference sequence). V was pared by 4 bases and J by 5 bases, with 16 bases of the junction left unmatched. This chain's CDR3 is CASSSRLAGISGGDEQYF. The CDR3 nucleotides read TGTGCCAGCAGCTCACGACTAGCGGGGATATCCGGAGGGGACGAGCAGTACTTC.

On this clone: One end of the junction fails to match germline, which may point to a read error. The chain combines TRBV19 with TRBJ2-3, with D possibly TRBD1 on 6 matching bases. This CDR3 is built from 14 residues. Germline V gives CDR1 LNHDA, CDR2 SQIVND (reference sequence). The CDR3 sequence is CASSNPRGTDTQYF. CDR3 nucleotides: TGTGCCAGTAGTAACCCCAGGGGCACCGATACGCAGTATTTT.

This chain uses TRBV5-1 with TRBJ2-7, with 10 bases matching TRBD1. V shed 3 bases and J 2 bases; nucleotides not matched to a gene: 5. Germline V lookup: CDR1 SGHRS, CDR2 YFSETQ. This CDR3 is built from 15 residues. The CDR3 loop is CASSSTGQGAYEQYF. CDR3 DNA: TGCGCCAGCAGCTCGACCGGACAGGGGGCCTACGAGCAGTACTTC.

In DNA form, the CDR3 reads TGCGCCAGCAGCCAAGTGGACAGCTTGAACTATGGCTACACCTTC. This sequence encodes CASSQVDSLNYGYTF. J is TRBJ1-2 and V is TRBV4-1; a possible D gene is TRBD1 (6 bases). Between the trimmed V and J ends, which lost 1 base and 2 bases, there was a span of 11 bases. Germline V gene lookup returns CDR1 MGHRA and CDR2 YSYEKL. This CDR3 spans 15 amino acids.

This clone is a singleton in its sample. The chain employs TRBV2 and TRBJ2-1; 7 bases fit TRBD2. V was clipped by 11 bases and J by 7 bases; unmatched bases: 14. This CDR3 region has 14 residues. The germline V gene encodes CDR1 SNHLY and CDR2 FYNNEI. The chain's CDR3 is CAAPLSGAGNEQFF. CDR3 nucleotide sequence: TGTGCCGCCCCTTTGAGTGGAGCGGGGAATGAGCAGTTCTTC. The whole variable domain, filled in from reference TRBV2 and TRBJ2-1, reads EPEVTQTPSHQVTQMGQEVILRCVPISNHLYFYWYRQILGQKVEFLVSFYNNEISEKSEIFDDQFSVERPDGSNFTLKIRSTKLEDSAMYFCAAPLSGAGNEQFFGPGTRLTVL.

The rearrangement uses TRBV30 and TRBJ1-3; no clear D. Trimming took off 3 bases at V and 0 bases at J, with 9 bases between the two ends. Germline values: CDR1 GTSNPN, CDR2 SVGIG (reference sequence). The CDR3 covers 14 residues. CDR3 sequence (DNA): TGTGCCTGGAGCCAAGAGAGCTCTGGAAACACCATATATTTT. This encodes CAWSQESSGNTIYF.

This clone was recorded a few times. The V and J genes are TRBV25-1 and TRBJ2-7; D may be TRBD1 (6 bases). This CDR3 has 12 amino acids. Germline values: CDR1 MGHDK, CDR2 SYGVNS. The DNA for the CDR3 is TGTGCGGTACAGGGATCCCTTTACGAGCAGTACTTC. Protein: CAVQGSLYEQYF.

The chain carries TRBV2 and TRBJ2-7, with 7 bases fitting TRBD1. Germline values: CDR1 SNHLY, CDR2 FYNNEI. V gave up 4 bases and J gave up 5 bases; unmatched junction bases: 5. The CDR3 runs 13 residues. CDR3 coding DNA: TGTGCCAGCAGTGCCCGGACAGGAGACGAGCAGTACTTC. Amino acid sequence: CASSARTGDEQYF.

This clone came up a few times. The chain links TRBV6-5 to TRBJ1-1; D might be TRBD1 (5 bases). Germline V gene sequence: CDR1 MNHEY, CDR2 SVGAGI. This CDR3 has 14 amino acids. The ends were cut back, 0 bases at V and 4 bases at J, with 9 bases in the middle. The CDR3 region has the DNA TGTGCCAGCAGTTACTCGGCCGGGGGCACTGAAGCTTTCTTT. Translating it yields CASSYSAGGTEAFF.

The rearrangement uses TRBV28 and TRBJ2-7; a possible D gene is TRBD1 (6 bases). Trimming took off 5 bases at V and 3 bases at J, with 17 bases between the two ends. The CDR3 sequence is 15 residues long. CDR1 is MDHEN, CDR2 SYDVKM, per germline. The CDR3 DNA follows: TGTGCCAGCAGTGGATCCTCCGGGACAATCTACGAGCAGTACTTC. It encodes CASSGSSGTIYEQYF.

The J gene is TRBJ2-2, the V gene TRBV7-9; 8 nucleotides agree with TRBD1. CDR3 length equals 16 residues. CDR1 is SEHNR and CDR2 is FQNEAQ in the germline V gene (reference sequence). The V and J ends lost 5 bases and 4 bases, in that order; junction bases with no gene match: 9. CDR3 sequence (DNA): TGTGCCAGCAGCCCTGGACAGGGTGGCGGCACCGGGGAGCTGTTTTTT. Its protein is CASSPGQGGGTGELFF.

The chain uses TRBV27 and TRBJ2-2; 14 positions agree with TRBD2. The CDR3 consists of 18 residues. J was trimmed by 5 bases and V by 2 bases; bases with no gene match: 7. The germline CDR1 and CDR2 sequences are MNHEY and SMNVEV (reference sequence). The CDR3 nucleotides read TGTGCCAGCAGTTTAACATGGGGACTAGCGGGAGATACCGGGGAGCTGTTTTTT. Translating it yields CASSLTWGLAGDTGELFF.

The rearrangement joins TRBV29-1 to TRBJ2-4; 7 nucleotides line up with TRBD1. This CDR3 comprises 13 residues. V lost 4 bases and J lost 6; bases outside the gene matches: 6. Germline loops: CDR1 SQVTM, CDR2 ANQGSEA. CDR3 loop: CSVVVRGRNIQYF. In DNA, the CDR3 is TGCAGCGTTGTGGTTAGGGGGCGAAACATTCAGTACTTC.

This clone was seen only a few times. The identical CDR3 is also encoded by other nucleotide sequences in the sample. The rearrangement links TRBV27 to TRBJ2-7; unclear D gene. From germline, CDR1 is MNHEY and CDR2 SMNVEV (reference sequence). V was pared by 4 bases and J by 2 bases, with 9 bases between. The CDR3 is made up of 13 amino acids. CDR3 in DNA: TGTGCCAGCAGTTCGGCAGGCCCCTACGAGCAGTACTTC. Amino acids: CASSSAGPYEQYF.

A few counts support this clone. V gene TRBV30 combines with J gene TRBJ2-7; D not certain. Trimming took off 0 bases at V and 4 bases at J, with 7 bases between the two ends. Germline V gives CDR1 GTSNPN, CDR2 SVGIG (reference sequence). CDR3 length: 12 amino acids. The CDR3 DNA reads as TGTGCCTGGAGTGTTGCAGTTTACGAGCAGTACTTC. Translated, it gives CAWSVAVYEQYF.

This clone came up a few times. This rearrangement joins TRBV7-7 to TRBJ2-2; TRBD2 is a possible D gene (8 bases). Germline V gene lookup returns CDR1 SSHAT and CDR2 FNYEAQ (reference sequence). This CDR3 has 14 amino acids. In nucleotides, the CDR3 is TGTGCTAGCGGGGACAGCCCGAACACCGGGGAGCTGTTTTTT. Translating gives CASGDSPNTGELFF.